The clone carrying this TCR beta chain was observed at least ten times. Its antigen remains unidentified. This entry is derived from a study of T cells after yellow fever vaccination. Study-level results: Although most clonotypes did not, a small share appeared in both CD4 and CD8 compartments. At 95% to 98% for CD4 and approximately 88% for CD8, most primary-vaccination clones showed up again after the booster.

The TCR cDNA carried a universal primer site and UMIs from 5'RACE template switching. TCRdb re-derived calls from the 5' RACE reads in MiXCR, one entry per CDR3 protein. The data show about 240,000 distinct CDR3 sequences, with over 3% seen just once and under 20% held by the top ten. Germline V lookup: CDR1 SGHRS, CDR2 YFSETQ. The CDR3 extends over 16 amino acids. With V trimmed by 4 bases and J by 7 bases, 14 bases remained unmatched. The TCR comes from a man between 18 and 35 years old who received the YFV17D yellow fever vaccine. The specimen was PBMCs, collected 15 days after the yellow fever booster vaccination. The chain combines TRBV5-1 with TRBJ2-5, with 9 bases matching TRBD1. The CDR3 reads CASSLQLTGGSGTQYF. DNA of the CDR3: TGCGCCAGCAGCCTTCAACTGACAGGGGGGTCCGGGACCCAGTACTTC. Together with reference TRBV5-1 and TRBJ2-5, the CDR3 gives the full variable domain: KAGVTQTPRYLIKTRGQQVTLSCSPISGHRSVSWYQQTPGQGLQFLFEYFSETQRNKGNFPGRFSGRQFSNSRSEMNVSTLELGDSALYLCASSLQLTGGSGTQYFGPGTRLLVL.